This T cell receptor beta chain was identified during a study of OX40 agonist ivuxolimab in advanced cancers. General observations from the study: At 0.1 to 3.0 mg/kg and by week 6, clonal expansion occurred in CD4+ and CD8+ blood T cells.

In regard to this clone: Its antigen is not known.

The table came from immunoSEQ multiplex PCR; TCRdb's copy has only in-frame clones and leaves some out. The sample lists some 150,000 clones, around 93% occurring once. CDR1 is MNHNS and CDR2 is SASEGT in the germline V gene. This CDR3 spans 15 amino acids. V was pared by 4 bases and J by 5 bases, with 9 bases of the junction left unmatched. Sequenced here: CD4+ or CD8+ T cells sorted from blood, sampled in a trial of the OX40 agonist ivuxolimab. V and J are TRBV6-1 and TRBJ1-2; 8 nucleotides line up with TRBD1. This TCR was sampled from an adult with an advanced solid tumor such as melanoma, head and neck, liver or kidney cancer. The DNA of the CDR3 is TGTGCCAGCAGTGTCTCGCCCGGGACAGGATATGGCTACACCTTC. It is translated as CASSVSPGTGYGYTF.